This T cell receptor beta chain came from a study of Ad26.COV2.S vaccination and SARS-CoV-2 variants (dated by TCRdb to the early 2020s). About the full investigation: Vaccine-arm donors were drawn from COV1001, a multicentre, randomized, double-blind, placebo-controlled phase I-IIa trial of Ad26.COV2.S in healthy adults. The TCR-sequenced set comprised around 30 samples: about 19 Ad26.COV2.S vaccine recipients, 5 placebo recipients and 8 SARS-CoV-2 convalescent individuals. Investigators did not know the trial group allocation while performing experiments and assessing outcomes. Sequencing of the TCRbeta repertoire served to evaluate the specificity and breadth of SARS-CoV-2-reactive T cell receptors following Ad26.COV2.S vaccination. Participants in the trial were split at random into five groups of five each, receiving low-dose or high-dose Ad26.COV2.S once or twice, or else placebo on both occasions. Ad26.COV2.S was given intramuscularly at 5x10^10 or 1x10^11 viral particles, as a single shot or as two shots 56 days apart. Paper-wide results and their limitations: The study was not powered for comparison of responses between vaccine doses or regimens. It was noted by the authors that total T cell responses may have been underestimated by the TCR breadth and depth analyses. Ad26.COV2.S recipients had higher spike-specific TCR breadth than placebo recipients (P = 0.0014). Vaccine and placebo recipients had comparable non-spike TCR breadth, which fits with the vaccine containing only spike. After vaccination, spike-specific CD8+ and CD4+ T cell responses were reported to show substantial breadth.

The sample's treatment or condition, from its label and the paper: about 20 received Ad26.COV2.S at low or high dose, single or two shots; roughly 5 received placebo; per-sample allocation not given. For vaccine and placebo recipients, the sequenced repertoires came from samples collected on day 63 after the first injection. In Cohort 1b, around 23 adults aged 18-55 years were enrolled at a single site in Boston, USA, between 29 July and 7 August 2020. As a vaccine, Ad26.COV2.S was a replication-incompetent adenovirus type 26 vector that expressed a prefusion-stabilized SARS-CoV-2 spike protein derived from the original Wuhan strain. TCRbeta CDR3 regions were sequenced with the immunoSEQ Assay. After extraction, genomic DNA underwent amplification by bias-controlled multiplex PCR, followed by high-throughput sequencing. Per the source publication's procedure: To quantify the absolute abundance of every unique TCRbeta CDR3 region, sequences were collapsed and filtered. Usable DNA was measured by amplifying reference genes present in all nucleated cells, and TCRbeta template counts were normalized to that usable DNA to estimate T cell fraction. Repertoire TCRs were annotated as SARS-CoV-2-specific when V gene, CDR3 amino acid sequence and J gene were exactly matched to a known reactive TCR set. The reference SARS-CoV-2 TCR set was derived from MIRA and filtered for enrichment in COVID-19-positive ImmuneCODE repertoires, a step that removed public or cross-reactive TCRs. Using the MIRA antigens, annotated TCRs were further analysed by specific ORF or by position within an ORF. Breadth was defined as the number of annotated unique rearrangements divided by the total number of unique productive rearrangements, and depth was defined as the summed frequency of the annotated unique rearrangements. Two-sided Wilcoxon rank-sum tests were applied when comparing TCR breadth between groups. The table was pulled from immuneACCESS by TCRdb, which kept in-frame rearrangements only. Such tables lose some clones; where checked, under half of the loss comes from unresolved V genes, and the rest has no known cause. D and trimming were read from the DNA, whereas the V and J calls and clone size are those reported in that table. The sample table records a few hundred thousand clones; 80% to 95% of these occur just once. The top ten constitute 12% of the sample.

Comment on this clone: It lacks a known antigen. Qualities for individual bases were not recorded, and no much larger clone is one base off.

V loses 5 bases, J loses 0 bases, and the germline ends lie 13 bases apart. The CDR3 spans 15 residues, from the cysteine through the phenylalanine. The DNA shown is the 45-base CDR3, in frame from base 1. From the germline V gene, CDR1 is MNHEY and CDR2 is SVGAGI. The chain was built from TRBV6-5 and TRBJ1-1, with the D segment identity uncertain. The TCR sequence derives from a person aged 18-60 years who received the Ad26.COV2.S COVID-19 vaccine or a placebo. Material: peripheral blood, obtained in a trial of Ad26.COV2.S vaccine versus placebo. The CDR3 loop reads CASSPWTGLNTEAFF. Here is the DNA: TGTGCCAGCAGTCCCTGGACGGGCTTGAACACTGAAGCTTTCTTT.